The T cell receptor (beta chain) described here comes from a study of beta chain features in type 1 diabetes. This clone was counted a few times. No antigen is known for it. The entirety of the isolated RNA underwent reverse transcription, so expressed TCRB transcripts were sequenced. The study obtained an average of roughly 940,000 reads from stem cell-like memory T cell samples. The data were produced by immunoSEQ multiplex PCR, yet TCRdb's version contains in-frame clones alone and is incomplete. The sample gives tens of thousands of clones, under 50% of which show up once; 0.3% is in the top ten. Whole-study findings and limits: The naive, central memory and Treg TCRB repertoires showed an apparent similarity that was greater among patients than among healthy donors. Still unanswered here is whether HLA type influences TCRB rearrangement. Moderate but significant shortening of TCRB CDR3s was recorded in all four CD4+ subsets from Type 1 diabetes patients.

The length of the CDR3 is 13 residues. With V trimmed by 10 bases and J by 3 bases, 8 bases remained unmatched. CDR1 SNHLY and CDR2 FYNNEI come from the germline V gene. Staining for CD45RO/CCR7/CD25/CD127/CD95/CD27 allowed sorting of CD4+ naive, central memory, regulatory and stem cell-like memory cells. The TCR sequence derives from a young man with type 1 diabetes. V gene TRBV2 combines with J gene TRBJ1-1; 7 bases match TRBD1. The sample taken for sequencing was stem cell memory CD4+ T cells from blood. As DNA, the CDR3 is TGTGCCACCTCAGGGGGTTATGACACTGAAGCTTTCTTT. Encoded protein: CATSGGYDTEAFF.